What follows are 30 T cell receptor beta chains derived from one specimen sequenced in a study of blood T cell repertoires in COVID-19. This table comes from immunoSEQ multiplex PCR, and its TCRdb copy is limited to in-frame clones, with some not included. The sample has under 200,000 clones, roughly 81% seen once. Sequences were obtained from peripheral blood. The receptors here all came from a woman of 80 years or more with acute or convalescent COVID-19.

This clone was recorded only once. This sample also contains other DNA sequences that code for the same CDR3. CDR3 sequence: CASSSRGETQYF. For the CDR3, the DNA is TGTGCCAGCAGCTCCCGCGGAGAGACCCAGTACTTC. The chain recombines TRBV7-2 with TRBJ2-5; D is undetermined. V lost 4 bases, J lost 4 bases, and 7 bases lay in between. Germline CDR1 and CDR2: SGHTA and FQGNSA. The CDR3 extends over 12 amino acids.

This chain uses TRBV2 with TRBJ1-3; D not certain. V was pared by 6 bases and J by 1 base, with 4 bases between. CDR3 length: 12 amino acids. CDR1 and CDR2 from the germline V gene are SNHLY and FYNNEI. CDR3 loop: CASRSSGNTIYF. CDR3 DNA: TGTGCCAGCAGGAGTTCTGGAAACACCATATATTTT.

The gene calls are TRBV2 and TRBJ1-5, with D possibly matching TRBD1 (5 bases). CDR1 is SNHLY and CDR2 is FYNNEI in the germline V gene. V lost 8 bases to trimming and J lost 1 base, with 12 bases between them. The length of the CDR3 is 14 residues. The CDR3 nucleotides read TGTGCCAGCTCAGGGTATCTCAGCAATCAGCCCCAGCATTTT. Protein: CASSGYLSNQPQHF.

The CDR3, as DNA: TGTGCCAGCTCCTCACCAGGAGGAGAGACCCAGTACTTC. Translation: CASSSPGGETQYF. This sequence joins TRBV18 and TRBJ2-5; a weak D match, TRBD2 (5 bases). With 6 bases removed from V and 4 bases from J, the gap between germline ends came to 12 bases. Germline CDR1 reads KGHSH; CDR2 reads LQKENI. The CDR3 extends over 13 amino acids.

V usage is TRBV12-3 or TRBV12-4 and J usage is TRBJ1-5; D is ambiguous. The V and J ends lost 4 bases and 11 bases respectively, with 12 bases between them. The length of the CDR3 is 12 residues. The CDR3: CASSYLGVAQHF. In nucleotides, the CDR3 is TGTGCCAGCAGTTATCTCGGAGTGGCCCAGCATTTT.

The rearrangement links TRBV7-9 to TRBJ2-7; maybe TRBD1 (6 bases). CDR1 is SEHNR and CDR2 is FQNEAQ in the germline V gene (reference sequence). This CDR3 comprises 11 residues. V lost 3 bases to trimming and J lost 9 bases, with 9 bases between them. The CDR3 reads CASSFRDTQYF. CDR3 bases: TGTGCCAGCAGCTTCCGGGACACGCAGTACTTC.

This clone has just a few counts. This chain connects TRBV7-2 to TRBJ1-5; 9 nucleotides match TRBD1. Germline loops: CDR1 SGHTA, CDR2 FQGNSA. Trimming took 4 bases from V and 6 from J; bases not matched to a gene: 4. There are 14 residues in the CDR3. CDR3 sequence reads: CASSYDRGVQPQHF. CDR3 DNA sequence: TGTGCCAGCAGCTACGACAGGGGGGTTCAGCCCCAGCATTTT.

V gene TRBV2 combines with J gene TRBJ1-4; the D gene is possibly TRBD1 (6 bases). The V gene's germline CDR1 is SNHLY and CDR2 FYNNEI. Trimming pared 3 bases from V and 0 bases from J, leaving 11 bases between. The CDR3 runs 16 residues. CDR3 bases: TGTGCCAGCAGTGACAACAGGGCAGCAACTAATGAAAAACTGTTTTTT. Its translation: CASSDNRAATNEKLFF.

The genes are TRBV24-1 and TRBJ1-6; D remains ambiguous. V dropped 5 bases and J dropped 6 bases, with 13 bases sitting between them. From germline, CDR1 is KGHDR and CDR2 SFDVKD. There are 15 residues in the CDR3. CDR3 sequence (DNA): TGTGCCACCAGTGTGCGGCGGACTCCTAATTCACCCCTCCACTTT. Protein product: CATSVRRTPNSPLHF.

The chain couples TRBV10-3 to TRBJ2-3; 7 bases agree with TRBD2. The germline CDR1 and CDR2 sequences are ENHRY and SYGVKD. The length of the CDR3 is 15 residues. The V and J ends lost 3 bases and 0 bases, in that order; junction bases with no gene match: 3. CDR3 region: CAISDSGGSTDTQYF. The CDR3 DNA reads TGTGCCATCAGTGATTCGGGAGGAAGCACAGATACGCAGTATTTT.

This clone has just a few counts. The CDR3 spells CASSWNMQGLSGNTIYF. The CDR3 nucleotides are TGTGCCAGCAGCTGGAATATGCAGGGTTTATCTGGAAACACCATATATTTT. The chain employs TRBV5-4 and TRBJ1-3, with D possibly being TRBD1 (5 bases). Trimming took off 3 bases at V and 1 base at J, with 17 bases between the two ends. Germline lookup yields CDR1 SGHNT and CDR2 YYREEE (reference sequence). This CDR3 has 17 residues.

V is TRBV5-6 and J is TRBJ2-1; 14 bases fit TRBD2. V shed 0 bases, J shed 11 bases, and the junction held 7 bases outside the gene matches. Germline CDR1 SGHDT, CDR2 YYEEEE. This CDR3 is built from 16 residues. CDR3 bases: TGTGCCAGCAGCTTGGGCCCGGGACTAGCGGGAGTACAGCAGTTCTTC. This translates into CASSLGPGLAGVQQFF.

The chain has TRBV2 and TRBJ2-1; maybe TRBD2 (5 bases). With 5 bases removed from V and 9 bases from J, the gap between germline ends came to 11 bases. CDR1 SNHLY and CDR2 FYNNEI come from the germline V gene. This CDR3 has 12 amino acids. The CDR3 protein is CASSPLRGEQFF. CDR3 DNA sequence: TGTGCCAGCAGTCCGCTACGGGGTGAGCAGTTCTTC.

V gene TRBV27 combines with J gene TRBJ2-7, with 10 bases fitting TRBD1. V shed 4 bases and J 3 bases; nucleotides not matched to a gene: 9. CDR1 and CDR2 (germline): MNHEY, SMNVEV (reference sequence). The CDR3 is made up of 16 amino acids. CDR3 loop: CASSSGRQGAFYEQYF. CDR3 coding DNA: TGTGCCAGCAGTTCCGGCCGACAGGGGGCGTTCTACGAGCAGTACTTC.

The CDR3 region has the DNA TGCGCCAGCAGCCACGGACAGGGAGTCGGCACAGATACGCAGTATTTT. It specifies CASSHGQGVGTDTQYF. The rearrangement links TRBV4-3 to TRBJ2-3; 8 bases align to TRBD1. The J segment lost 1 base and the V segment lost 3 bases, leaving 6 bases of the junction unmatched. Germline values: CDR1 LGHNA, CDR2 YSLEER. This CDR3 spans 16 amino acids.

This sequence joins TRBV18 and TRBJ1-5; D may be TRBD1 (6 bases). Germline CDR1 KGHSH, CDR2 LQKENI. The CDR3 totals 13 residues. Trimming cost V 3 bases and J 11 bases, with 14 bases left between them. The CDR3, as DNA: TGTGCCAGCTCACCTTACAGGGAAAAGTCCCAGCATTTT. Its translation: CASSPYREKSQHF.

This chain joins TRBV6-2 or TRBV6-3 and TRBJ2-1; TRBD1 matches at 9 bases. The V segment lost 5 bases and the J segment 4 bases; nucleotides outside the gene matches: 12. CDR3 length equals 17 residues. From germline, CDR1 is MNHEY and CDR2 SVGEGT. As DNA, the CDR3 is TGTGCCAGCAGTGCGGGACAGGGCCGGGACTATTACAATGAGCAGTTCTTC. Its protein is CASSAGQGRDYYNEQFF.

The chain links TRBV28 to TRBJ1-1, with D unresolved. With 3 bases removed from V and 0 bases from J, the gap between germline ends came to 26 bases. Germline values: CDR1 MDHEN, CDR2 SYDVKM. The CDR3 has 20 amino acids. The CDR3 bases are TGTGCCAGCAGTTTCCCCTTCACCCGGACGGACCTAGCAATGAACACTGAAGCTTTCTTT. Residues: CASSFPFTRTDLAMNTEAFF.

The rearrangement joins TRBV6-5 to TRBJ2-5, with D possibly TRBD1 on 6 matching bases. V was shortened by 8 bases and J by 2 bases, with 12 bases between the two germline ends. CDR3 length: 13 residues. The V gene's germline CDR1 is MNHEY and CDR2 SVGAGI. The CDR3, as DNA: TGTGCCAGCGGGCCCAGGGGACAAGAGACCCAGTACTTC. Protein: CASGPRGQETQYF.

The CDR3 DNA follows: TGTGCCAGCAGTACCGCAGGGGTTTCAGGGAACACTGAAGCTTTCTTT. It encodes CASSTAGVSGNTEAFF. This sequence joins TRBV28 and TRBJ1-1; perhaps TRBD1 as D (6 bases). The germline CDR1 and CDR2 sequences are MDHEN and SYDVKM. This CDR3 is built from 16 residues. Trimming took 5 bases from V and 1 from J, leaving 17 bases between them.

This clone was seen just once. The chain is built from TRBV7-2 and TRBJ2-7, with 9 bases aligning to TRBD1. The J segment lost 2 bases and the V segment lost 3 bases, leaving 5 bases of the junction unmatched. Germline V gene data show CDR1 as SGHTA and CDR2 as FQGNSA. The CDR3 runs to 15 residues. This chain's CDR3 is CASSLDRGQTYEQYF. The CDR3 region has the DNA TGTGCCAGCAGCTTGGACAGGGGCCAAACCTACGAGCAGTACTTC. Full variable domain (missing parts from reference TRBV7-2 and TRBJ2-7): GAGVSQSPSNKVTEKGKDVELRCDPISGHTALYWYRQSLGQGLEFLIYFQGNSAPDKSGLPSDRFSAERTGGSVSTLTIQRTQQEDSAVYLCASSLDRGQTYEQYFGPGTRLTVT.

The chain is built from TRBV7-2 and TRBJ1-5; possible D gene TRBD1, 5 bases. The CDR3 sequence is 15 residues long. CDR1 is SGHTA and CDR2 is FQGNSA in the germline V gene. Trimming removed 2 bases at V and 1 base at J, with 9 bases between. In DNA form, the CDR3 reads TGTGCCAGCAGCTTACAGGGTGGGAGCAATCAGCCCCAGCATTTT. It translates to CASSLQGGSNQPQHF.

The genes are TRBV12-5 and TRBJ2-5, with D uncertain. With 3 bases removed from V and 7 bases from J, the gap between germline ends came to 9 bases. In germline, CDR1 is LGHNT, CDR2 FRNRAP. The CDR3 length is 12 residues. The CDR3 bases are TGTGCTAGTGGTTTTTTCGGTGGGACCCAGTACTTC. Protein product: CASGFFGGTQYF.

This clone showed up just once. The rearrangement uses TRBV9 and TRBJ1-6; D uncertain. V shed 1 base and J shed 2 bases, with 10 bases lying between them. The CDR3 sequence is 16 residues long. Germline V CDR1 and CDR2: SGDLS, YYNGEE. CDR3: CASSVFVAPYNSPLHF. CDR3 DNA sequence: TGTGCCAGCAGCGTATTCGTGGCCCCCTATAATTCACCCCTCCACTTT.

The genes are TRBV30 and TRBJ1-3, with D uncertain. Trimming took off 0 bases at V and 4 bases at J, with 19 bases between the two ends. The CDR3 is made up of 17 amino acids. From germline, CDR1 is GTSNPN and CDR2 SVGIG (reference sequence). CDR3 coding DNA: TGTGCCTGGAGTGTACAACTCGGCGGGGTGGTAGGAAACACCATATATTTT. Translation: CAWSVQLGGVVGNTIYF.

This clone was detected once. The rearrangement uses TRBV7-2 and TRBJ2-4; 7 nucleotides line up with TRBD1. V was pared by 1 base and J by 6 bases, with 12 bases of the junction left unmatched. Germline assignment: CDR1 SGHTA and CDR2 FQGNSA. CDR3 length equals 17 residues. The DNA of the CDR3 is TGTGCCAGCAGCTTAGTTGCTGTGGGGACAGCTGGAAACATTCAGTACTTC. Translation gives CASSLVAVGTAGNIQYF.

The gene calls are TRBV6-5 and TRBJ2-6, with a possible D match to TRBD1 (6 bases). The CDR3 is 15 amino acids. Germline V gene lookup returns CDR1 MNHEY and CDR2 SVGAGI. Trimming cost V 6 bases and J 2 bases, with 11 bases left between them. CDR3 DNA sequence: TGTGCCAGCAGCACCCAGGGGACTGGGGCCAACGTCCTGACTTTC. It specifies CASSTQGTGANVLTF.

The CDR3 loop is CAWSARVPNEQFF. The CDR3 DNA follows: TGTGCCTGGAGTGCCAGGGTTCCCAATGAGCAGTTCTTC. The chain uses TRBV30 and TRBJ2-1; possibly TRBD1 for D (5 bases). The V end was cut by 1 base, the J end by 6 bases, with 10 bases between. From germline, CDR1 is GTSNPN and CDR2 SVGIG (reference sequence). CDR3 length: 13 residues.

This chain links TRBV27 with TRBJ2-7, with 9 bases fitting TRBD2. Germline lookup yields CDR1 MNHEY and CDR2 SMNVEV (reference sequence). J lost 6 bases, V lost 5 bases, and 14 bases had no gene match. The CDR3 extends over 16 amino acids. CDR3 in DNA: TGTGCCAGCAGTCCCTCGACTAGCGGAGCTCCTACCGAGCAGTACTTC. This gives the protein CASSPSTSGAPTEQYF.

The rearrangement links TRBV7-2 to TRBJ2-1; a weak D match, TRBD1 (6 bases). The CDR3 is 15 amino acids. Germline assignment: CDR1 SGHTA and CDR2 FQGNSA. V was shortened by 0 bases and J by 6 bases, with 12 bases between the two germline ends. The CDR3 DNA is TGTGCCAGCAGCTTAGCGACAGGCCCCTTCAATGAGCAGTTCTTC. Encoded protein: CASSLATGPFNEQFF. Combining the CDR3 with reference TRBV7-2 and TRBJ2-1 gives the whole variable domain GAGVSQSPSNKVTEKGKDVELRCDPISGHTALYWYRQSLGQGLEFLIYFQGNSAPDKSGLPSDRFSAERTGGSVSTLTIQRTQQEDSAVYLCASSLATGPFNEQFFGPGTRLTVL.